This T cell receptor (beta chain) appears in the sequencing data of a study of cytomegalovirus exposure and HLA in healthy donors. Notes on the study in general: Most TCR beta V segments were productive about 87% or about 30% of the time in an earlier analysis.

13 Jbeta primers and 60 Vbeta primers were used for the PCR. Using immunoSEQ multiplex PCR, the repertoire was profiled, and TCRdb retains in-frame clones only, with some absent. The data contain 190,000 or so clones, about 80% of them singletons. After removal of 4 bases from V and 6 bases from J, the junction contained 9 bases not matched to a gene. The CDR3 contains 14 residues. Germline V CDR1 and CDR2: SGHNT, YYREEE (reference sequence). For this clone: No antigen is known for it.

The material sequenced was PBMCs. The receptor's source is a boy aged 5-17 years in good health and CMV-seronegative. The chain links TRBV5-4 to TRBJ2-7; 8 nucleotides align to TRBD2. The CDR3 reads CASSPSPAGAEQYF. CDR3 in DNA: TGTGCCAGCAGCCCATCTCCAGCGGGAGCCGAGCAGTACTTC.